These 25 T cell receptor beta chains originate from one sample sequenced in a study of response to subunit inactivated influenza vaccine. TCRdb called the RT-PCR reads again in MiXCR, with one record for every CDR3 protein. The repertoire holds under 950,000 distinct CDR3 sequences, with 21% as singletons. Specimen: PBMCs from blood, collected around 5 days after vaccination. Receptors were obtained from a man aged 50 or older who received an inactivated influenza vaccine.

This clonotype has only a few counts. The V and J genes are TRBV5-6 and TRBJ2-5; 11 bases match TRBD1. The CDR3 totals 15 residues. Unmatched junction bases numbered 5, after V lost 4 bases and J lost 3 bases. CDR1 SGHDT and CDR2 YYEEEE come from the germline V gene. CDR3 loop: CASSPRTGGKETQYF. The CDR3 nucleotides are TGTGCCAGCAGCCCTCGGACAGGGGGCAAAGAGACCCAGTACTTC.

V usage is TRBV20-1 and J usage is TRBJ2-4; unclear D gene. From germline, CDR1 is DFQATT and CDR2 SNEGSKA (reference sequence). V was clipped by 5 bases and J by 0 bases, with 11 bases between them. The CDR3 spans 14 residues. The CDR3 DNA is TGCAGTGCTCTGACTCTTCTAGCCAAAAACATTCAGTACTTC. Translated, it gives CSALTLLAKNIQYF.

J is TRBJ2-7 and V is TRBV7-2; D may be TRBD2 (5 bases). The CDR3 is made up of 15 amino acids. In germline, CDR1 is SGHTA, CDR2 FQGNSA. Trimming shortened V by 1 base and J by 2 bases, and 12 bases separated the two germline ends. As DNA, the CDR3 is TGTGCCAGCAGCTTAGGAGGCAAGGGAGCCTACGAGCAGTACTTC. Translated, it gives CASSLGGKGAYEQYF.

V gene TRBV7-3 combines with J gene TRBJ2-1, with 9 bases lining up with TRBD2. V was pared by 4 bases and J by 6 bases, with 4 bases of the junction left unmatched. The germline CDR1 and CDR2 sequences are SGHTA and FQGTGA. The CDR3 has 14 amino acids. The CDR3 bases are TGTGCCAGCAGCTCTCTAGCGGGGATCAATGAGCAGTTCTTC. Translating gives CASSSLAGINEQFF.

This clonotype has a count of ten or more. The chain has TRBV5-5 and TRBJ1-2; 11 positions agree with TRBD1. J lost 7 bases, V lost 4 bases, and 6 bases had no gene match. CDR1 and CDR2 (germline): SGHKS, YYEKEE (reference sequence). The CDR3 covers 14 residues. The CDR3 loop reads CASSGQGAMGGYTF. Here the CDR3 DNA reads TGTGCCAGCAGCGGACAGGGGGCGATGGGTGGCTACACCTTC.

This chain links TRBV5-1 with TRBJ1-1; D is possibly TRBD1 (6 bases). Germline values: CDR1 SGHRS, CDR2 YFSETQ. V gave up 7 bases and J gave up 5 bases, with 18 bases separating them. This CDR3 comprises 14 residues. The CDR3 DNA reads TGCGCCAGCGACCGGGTAGGGGGTGGTACTGAAGCTTTCTTT. It encodes CASDRVGGGTEAFF. The full variable domain, completed using reference TRBV5-1 and TRBJ1-1, is KAGVTQTPRYLIKTRGQQVTLSCSPISGHRSVSWYQQTPGQGLQFLFEYFSETQRNKGNFPGRFSGRQFSNSRSEMNVSTLELGDSALYLCASDRVGGGTEAFFGQGTRLTVV.

This clonotype was observed a few times. This chain links TRBV7-2 with TRBJ1-1; D uncertain. Trimming stripped 1 base from V and 6 bases from J, with 12 bases between. The CDR3 runs to 14 residues. Germline CDR1 SGHTA, CDR2 FQGNSA. DNA of the CDR3: TGTGCCAGCAGCTTAGGGTGGGTCGGGTCTGAAGCTTTCTTT. Residues: CASSLGWVGSEAFF.

V is TRBV12-3 or TRBV12-4 and J is TRBJ2-2; D uncertain. Trimming removed 0 bases from V and 9 bases from J, with 14 bases in between. The CDR3 totals 15 residues. The CDR3 nucleotides are TGTGCCAGCAGTTTAGCAGGCCAGGTCATCCGGGAGCTGTTTTTT. Its translation is CASSLAGQVIRELFF.

This clonotype turned up a few times. The gene calls are TRBV12-3 or TRBV12-4 and TRBJ2-5; D may match TRBD1 or TRBD2 (5 bases each). The CDR3 contains 16 residues. Trimming took 6 bases from V and 4 from J, leaving 21 bases between them. CDR3 coding DNA: TGTGCCAGCAGCGTGGGACGATGGGGCCTCACAGAGACCCAGTACTTC. It translates to CASSVGRWGLTETQYF.

The genes are TRBV11-2 and TRBJ2-5, with D perhaps being TRBD1 or TRBD2 (5 bases each). TRBJ2-1 explains the end of the DNA better; the J call may be wrong. The CDR3 has 15 residues. Germline assignment: CDR1 SGHAT and CDR2 FQNNGV. CDR3 in amino acids: CASSLVRTRRGTQFF. CDR3 DNA: TGTGCCAGCAGCTTGGTTCGGACAAGGAGAGGGACCCAGTTCTTC.

This clonotype was seen only a few times. CDR3 bases: TGCAGCGTTGTGGCCGCGGAACCCTCCTACGAGCAGTACTTC. Residues: CSVVAAEPSYEQYF. The chain joins TRBV29-1 to TRBJ2-7; D gene ambiguous. This CDR3 region has 14 residues. V dropped 4 bases and J dropped 0 bases, with 13 bases sitting between them. Per germline, CDR1 SQVTM and CDR2 ANQGSEA.

This chain links TRBV4-3 with TRBJ2-5; either TRBD1 or TRBD2 may fit D (6 bases each). V was cut by 0 bases and J by 5 bases, with 13 bases left in between. CDR3 length: 15 residues. The germline V gene has CDR1 LGHNA and CDR2 YSLEER. In nucleotides, the CDR3 is TGCGCCAGCAGCCAAGATCCCGGGGGCTGGGAGACCCAGTACTTC. This encodes CASSQDPGGWETQYF.

The rearrangement links TRBV12-5 to TRBJ1-1; a possible D gene is TRBD1 (5 bases). The germline CDR1 and CDR2 sequences are LGHNT and FRNRAP. This CDR3 is 12 amino acids long. V was pared by 5 bases and J by 8 bases, with 12 bases between. The CDR3 sequence: CASGTGTGEAFF. CDR3 in DNA: TGTGCTAGTGGTACCGGGACGGGCGAAGCTTTCTTT.

V usage is TRBV30 and J usage is TRBJ1-1; D is unclear. Germline CDR1 is GTSNPN and CDR2 is SVGIG (reference sequence). The CDR3 spans 11 residues. Trimming stripped 6 bases from V and 5 bases from J, with 10 bases between. CDR3 loop: CACRLGTEAFF. CDR3 sequence (DNA): TGTGCCTGCCGACTGGGGACTGAAGCTTTCTTT.

The rearrangement links TRBV24-1 to TRBJ2-1, with 10 bases matching TRBD1. V was clipped by 3 bases and J by 8 bases; unmatched bases: 9. Germline V lookup: CDR1 KGHDR, CDR2 SFDVKD. The CDR3 consists of 16 residues. Here the CDR3 DNA reads TGTGCCACCAGTGATCCTTCGGGACAGGGGTTGTATGAGCAGTTCTTC. Encoded protein: CATSDPSGQGLYEQFF.

This clonotype was seen a handful of times. The chain uses TRBV11-3 and TRBJ2-1; 9 bases line up with TRBD2. The J segment lost 7 bases and the V segment lost 6 bases, leaving 10 bases of the junction unmatched. Germline V gene lookup returns CDR1 SGHNT and CDR2 YENEEA. The length of the CDR3 is 15 residues. CDR3: CASSKGLAGVNEQFF. The CDR3 nucleotides read TGTGCCAGCAGTAAGGGATTAGCGGGAGTGAATGAGCAGTTCTTC.

This clonotype was found many times. This chain connects TRBV24-1 to TRBJ2-1; D perhaps matches TRBD2 (6 bases). CDR3 length: 15 residues. V was pared by 2 bases and J by 6 bases, with 13 bases between. Germline CDR1 reads KGHDR; CDR2 reads SFDVKD. CDR3 amino acids: CATSDYSLAGNEQFF. The CDR3 DNA follows: TGTGCCACCAGTGATTATTCACTAGCAGGCAATGAGCAGTTCTTC.

This clonotype was found a few times. The genes are TRBV5-1 and TRBJ1-6, with 10 bases aligning to TRBD1. The CDR3 is made up of 16 amino acids. Germline V gene lookup returns CDR1 SGHRS and CDR2 YFSETQ. V trimming: 4 bases; J trimming: 7 bases; junction bases outside the gene matches: 8. This chain's CDR3 is CASSLTGGYRNSPLHF. The CDR3 DNA reads TGCGCCAGCAGCCTGACAGGGGGCTACCGGAATTCACCCCTCCACTTT.

J is TRBJ1-1 and V is TRBV7-2, with D hard to call. Germline assignment: CDR1 SGHTA and CDR2 FQGNSA. Trimming took off 5 bases at V and 8 bases at J, with 9 bases between the two ends. The CDR3 length is 11 residues. CDR3 in amino acids: CASSPLYEAFF. Here the CDR3 DNA reads TGTGCCAGCAGCCCTTTATACGAAGCTTTCTTT.

V usage is TRBV12-2 and J usage is TRBJ2-7; the DNA was not used to check the table's D call, TRBD1. TRBV12-2 is reported as a pseudogene. This CDR3 has 17 residues. This CDR3 is CASRFGSGDLPSYEQYF. The CDR3 region has the DNA TGTGCAAGTCGCTTCGGGTCGGGGGACCTTCCCTCCTACGAGCAGTACTTC.

This clonotype was observed a few times. The V and J genes are TRBV6-1 and TRBJ1-1; D is unresolved. From germline, CDR1 is MNHNS and CDR2 SASEGT. Deletions cut 4 bases from V and 1 base from J, with 7 bases between. The CDR3 has 13 residues. In DNA, the CDR3 is TGTGCCAGCAGTGGTAAGGGGAACACTGAAGCTTTCTTT. Translated: CASSGKGNTEAFF.

V and J are TRBV7-2 and TRBJ2-7; D is undetermined. V lost 1 base, J lost 3 bases, and 13 bases lay in between. The germline V gene has CDR1 SGHTA and CDR2 FQGNSA. This CDR3 has 15 residues. The CDR3 bases are TGTGCCAGCAGCTTAGTTCCAACCTTCGACTACGAGCAGTACTTC. This codes for CASSLVPTFDYEQYF.

The chain is built from TRBV6-1 and TRBJ2-2, with 8 positions matching TRBD1. The V gene's germline CDR1 is MNHNS and CDR2 SASEGT. The CDR3 runs to 16 residues. J lost 0 bases, V lost 6 bases, and 6 bases had no gene match. The CDR3 spells CASRSLTGANTGELFF. CDR3 DNA sequence: TGTGCCAGCAGATCCCTGACAGGGGCGAACACCGGGGAGCTGTTTTTT.

This clonotype was detected a few times. The chain recombines TRBV12-3 or TRBV12-4 with TRBJ1-2; D is ambiguous. V was cut by 7 bases and J by 4 bases, with 7 bases left in between. CDR3 length equals 11 residues. The CDR3 reads CASTLGYGYTF. In DNA form, the CDR3 reads TGTGCCAGCACGCTAGGCTATGGCTACACCTTC.

This clonotype came up once. Germline is not matched at one junction end, which may reflect a read error. The chain joins TRBV7-2 to TRBJ2-2; 7 bases line up with TRBD2. This CDR3 spans 16 amino acids. Germline CDR1 reads SGHTA; CDR2 reads FQGNSA. The CDR3 bases are TGTGCCATCAGCCTGCGGGGACTATCAAACACCGGGGAGCTGTTTTTT. Its protein product is CAISLRGLSNTGELFF.